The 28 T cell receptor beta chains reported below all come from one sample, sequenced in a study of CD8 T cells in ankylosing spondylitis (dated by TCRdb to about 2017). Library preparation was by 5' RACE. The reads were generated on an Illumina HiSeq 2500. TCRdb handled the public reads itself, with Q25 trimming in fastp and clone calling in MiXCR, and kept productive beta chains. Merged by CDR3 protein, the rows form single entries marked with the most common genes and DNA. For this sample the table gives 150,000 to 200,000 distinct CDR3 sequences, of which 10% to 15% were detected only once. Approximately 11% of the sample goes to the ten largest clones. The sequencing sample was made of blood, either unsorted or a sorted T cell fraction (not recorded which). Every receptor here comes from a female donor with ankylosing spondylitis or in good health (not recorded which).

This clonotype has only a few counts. CDR3 in DNA: TGCAGTACCATGGGAGTTGATATTGAGCAGTTCTTC. The encoded protein is CSTMGVDIEQFF. V usage is TRBV20-1 and J usage is TRBJ2-1, with D possibly TRBD2 on 5 matching bases. The CDR3 is made up of 12 amino acids. V gave up 8 bases and J gave up 9 bases, with 17 bases separating them. CDR1 and CDR2 from the germline V gene are DFQATT and SNEGSKA (reference sequence).

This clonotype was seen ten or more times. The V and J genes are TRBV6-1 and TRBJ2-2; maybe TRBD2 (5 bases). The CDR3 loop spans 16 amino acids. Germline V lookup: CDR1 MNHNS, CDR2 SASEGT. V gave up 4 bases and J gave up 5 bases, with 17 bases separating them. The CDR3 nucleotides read TGTGCCAGCAGTGGGGTGGCGGGTCAGTCAACCGGGGAGCTGTTTTTT. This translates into CASSGVAGQSTGELFF.

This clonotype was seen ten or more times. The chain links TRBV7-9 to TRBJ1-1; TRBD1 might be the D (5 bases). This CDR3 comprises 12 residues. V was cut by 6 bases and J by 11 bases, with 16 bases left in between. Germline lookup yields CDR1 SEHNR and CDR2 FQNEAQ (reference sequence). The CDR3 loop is CASSNIGGVAFF. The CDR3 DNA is TGTGCCAGCAGTAACATCGGGGGAGTGGCTTTCTTT.

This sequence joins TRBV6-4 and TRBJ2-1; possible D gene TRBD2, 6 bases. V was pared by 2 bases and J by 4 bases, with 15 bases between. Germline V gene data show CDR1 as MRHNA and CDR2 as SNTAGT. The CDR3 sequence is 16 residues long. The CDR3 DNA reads TGTGCCAGCAGTGACGTCTACCGGGACTCTTACAATGAGCAGTTCTTC. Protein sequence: CASSDVYRDSYNEQFF.

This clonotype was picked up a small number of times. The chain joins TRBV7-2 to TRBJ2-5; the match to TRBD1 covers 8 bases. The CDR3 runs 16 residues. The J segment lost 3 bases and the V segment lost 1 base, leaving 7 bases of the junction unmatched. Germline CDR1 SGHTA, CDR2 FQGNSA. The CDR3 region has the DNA TGTGCCAGCAGCTTAGGCCAGGGGGCCTGGGAAGAGACCCAGTACTTC. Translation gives CASSLGQGAWEETQYF.

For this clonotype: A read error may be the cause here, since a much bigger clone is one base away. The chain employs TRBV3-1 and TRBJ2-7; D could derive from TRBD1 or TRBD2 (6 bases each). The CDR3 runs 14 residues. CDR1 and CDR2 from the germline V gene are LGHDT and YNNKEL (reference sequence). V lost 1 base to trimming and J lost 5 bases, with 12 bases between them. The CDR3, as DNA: TGTGCCAGCAGCCAAGCCGGGGGCGACAACGAGCAGTACTTC. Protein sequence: CASSQAGGDNEQYF.

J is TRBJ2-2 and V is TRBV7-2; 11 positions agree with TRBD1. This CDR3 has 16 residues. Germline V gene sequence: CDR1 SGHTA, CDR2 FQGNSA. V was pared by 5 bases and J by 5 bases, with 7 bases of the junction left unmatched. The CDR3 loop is CASSTGTGGWTGELFF. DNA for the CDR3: TGTGCCAGCAGCACCGGGACAGGGGGTTGGACCGGGGAGCTGTTTTTT.

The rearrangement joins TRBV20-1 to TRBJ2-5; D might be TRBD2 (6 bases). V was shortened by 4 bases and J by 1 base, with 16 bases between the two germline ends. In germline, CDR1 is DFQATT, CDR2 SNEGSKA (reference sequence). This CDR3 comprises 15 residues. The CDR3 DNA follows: TGCAGTGCTAACCCCGGGACTGGGGGCCAAGAGACCCAGTACTTC. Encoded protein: CSANPGTGGQETQYF.

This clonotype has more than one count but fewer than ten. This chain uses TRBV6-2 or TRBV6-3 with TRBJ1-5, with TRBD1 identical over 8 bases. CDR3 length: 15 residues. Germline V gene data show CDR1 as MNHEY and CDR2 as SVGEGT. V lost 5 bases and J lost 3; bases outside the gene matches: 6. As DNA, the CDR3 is TGTGCCAGCAGTCTGGGACAGGCAGACAATCAGCCCCAGCATTTT. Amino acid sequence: CASSLGQADNQPQHF.

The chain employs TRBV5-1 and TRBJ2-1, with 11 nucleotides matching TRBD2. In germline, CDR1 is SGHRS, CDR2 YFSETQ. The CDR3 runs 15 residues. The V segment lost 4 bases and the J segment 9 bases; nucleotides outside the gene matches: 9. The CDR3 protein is CASSATSGSYGEQFF. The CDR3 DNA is TGCGCCAGCAGCGCTACTAGCGGGAGTTACGGTGAGCAGTTCTTC.

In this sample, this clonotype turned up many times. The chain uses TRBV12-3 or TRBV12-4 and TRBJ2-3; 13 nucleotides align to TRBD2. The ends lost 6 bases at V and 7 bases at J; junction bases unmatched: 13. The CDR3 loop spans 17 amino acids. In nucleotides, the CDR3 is TGTGCCAGCAGCCGCATGGGACTAGCGGGACAACAGAATACGCAGTATTTT. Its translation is CASSRMGLAGQQNTQYF.

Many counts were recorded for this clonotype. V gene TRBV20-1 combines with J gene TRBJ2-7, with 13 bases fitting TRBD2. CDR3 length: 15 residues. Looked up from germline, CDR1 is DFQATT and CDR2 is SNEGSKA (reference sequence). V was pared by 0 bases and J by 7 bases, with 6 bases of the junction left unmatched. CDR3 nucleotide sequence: TGCAGTGCTAGAGATCGAGGACTAGCGGGAGTTGAGCAGTACTTC. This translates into CSARDRGLAGVEQYF.

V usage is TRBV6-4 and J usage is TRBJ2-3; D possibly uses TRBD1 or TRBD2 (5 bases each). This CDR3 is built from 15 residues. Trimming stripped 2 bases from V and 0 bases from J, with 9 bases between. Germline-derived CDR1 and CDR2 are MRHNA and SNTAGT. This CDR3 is CASSDRGASTDTQYF. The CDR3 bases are TGTGCCAGCAGTGACCGAGGGGCAAGCACAGATACGCAGTATTTT.

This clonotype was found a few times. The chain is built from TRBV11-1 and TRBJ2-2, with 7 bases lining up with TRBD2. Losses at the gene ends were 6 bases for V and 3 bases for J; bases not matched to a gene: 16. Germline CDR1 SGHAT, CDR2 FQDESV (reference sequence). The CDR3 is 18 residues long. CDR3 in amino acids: CASRHLGGTIRYTGELFF. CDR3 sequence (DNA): TGTGCCAGCAGACATCTGGGAGGGACCATCCGATACACCGGGGAGCTGTTTTTT.

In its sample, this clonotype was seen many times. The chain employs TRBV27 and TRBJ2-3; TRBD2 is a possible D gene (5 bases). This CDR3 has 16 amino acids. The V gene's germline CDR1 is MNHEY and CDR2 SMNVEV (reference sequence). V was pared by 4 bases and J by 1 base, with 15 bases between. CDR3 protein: CASSSMRTEGTDTQYF. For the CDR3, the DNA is TGTGCCAGCAGTTCGATGAGGACTGAGGGCACAGATACGCAGTATTTT.

In nucleotides, the CDR3 is TGTGCCAGCAGCCGGGGAAGCTACAATGAGCAGTTCTTC. Its translation is CASSRGSYNEQFF. This chain links TRBV5-4 with TRBJ2-1, with a possible D match to TRBD2 (5 bases). CDR1 is SGHNT and CDR2 is YYREEE in the germline V gene (reference sequence). This CDR3 is 13 amino acids long. The V gene lost 4 bases and the J gene lost 3 bases, with 8 bases spanning the gap. Filled out from reference TRBV5-4 and TRBJ2-1, the complete variable domain reads ETGVTQSPTHLIKTRGQQVTLRCSSQSGHNTVSWYQQALGQGPQFIFQYYREEENGRGNFPPRFSGLQFPNYSSELNVNALELDDSALYLCASSRGSYNEQFFGPGTRLTVL.

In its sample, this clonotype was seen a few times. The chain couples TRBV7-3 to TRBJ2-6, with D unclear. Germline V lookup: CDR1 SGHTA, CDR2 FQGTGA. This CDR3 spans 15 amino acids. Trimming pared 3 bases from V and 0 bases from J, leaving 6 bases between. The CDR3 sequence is CASSFMSSGANVLTF. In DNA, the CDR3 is TGTGCCAGCAGCTTCATGAGCTCTGGGGCCAACGTCCTGACTTTC.

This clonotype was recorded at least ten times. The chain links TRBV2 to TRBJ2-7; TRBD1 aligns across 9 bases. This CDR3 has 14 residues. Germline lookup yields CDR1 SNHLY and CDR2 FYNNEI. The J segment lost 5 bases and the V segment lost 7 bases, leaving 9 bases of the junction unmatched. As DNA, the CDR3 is TGTGCCAGCAATCACAGGGGGCTCACGGACGAGCAGTACTTC. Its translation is CASNHRGLTDEQYF.

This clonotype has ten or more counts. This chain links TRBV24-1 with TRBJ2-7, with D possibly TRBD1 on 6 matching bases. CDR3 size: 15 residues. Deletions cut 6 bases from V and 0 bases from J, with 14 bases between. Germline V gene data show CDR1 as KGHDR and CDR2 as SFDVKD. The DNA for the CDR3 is TGTGCCACCAGTACACAGGGTCCCCGCTCCTACGAGCAGTACTTC. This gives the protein CATSTQGPRSYEQYF.

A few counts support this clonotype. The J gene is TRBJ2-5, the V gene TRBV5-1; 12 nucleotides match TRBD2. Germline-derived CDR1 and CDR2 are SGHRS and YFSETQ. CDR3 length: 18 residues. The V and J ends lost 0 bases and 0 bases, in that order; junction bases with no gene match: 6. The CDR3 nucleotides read TGCGCCAGCAGCTTGGCACTAGCGGGAGGAGGGTACCAAGAGACCCAGTACTTC. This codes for CASSLALAGGGYQETQYF.

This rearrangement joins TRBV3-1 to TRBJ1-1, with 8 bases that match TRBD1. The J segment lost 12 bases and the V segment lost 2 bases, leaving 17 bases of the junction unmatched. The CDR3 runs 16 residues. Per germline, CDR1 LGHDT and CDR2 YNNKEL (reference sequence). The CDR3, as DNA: TGTGCCAGCAGCCAAAAAGTACAGGGGGTGGGGGAAAAGTCTTTCTTT. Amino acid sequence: CASSQKVQGVGEKSFF.

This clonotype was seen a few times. The DNA for the CDR3 is TGTGCCAGCAGCTTAGGTTGGGGGCCCCAGCATTTT. Protein product: CASSLGWGPQHF. J is TRBJ1-5 and V is TRBV7-2; no definite D call. Germline V lookup: CDR1 SGHTA, CDR2 FQGNSA. The CDR3 is 12 amino acids. V lost 1 base and J 9 bases, leaving 7 bases between the germline ends.

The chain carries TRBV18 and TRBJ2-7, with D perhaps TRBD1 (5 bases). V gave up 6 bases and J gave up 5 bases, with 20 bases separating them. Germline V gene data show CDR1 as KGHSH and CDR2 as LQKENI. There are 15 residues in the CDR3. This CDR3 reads CASSPPTSQGNEQYF. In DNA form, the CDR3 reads TGTGCCAGCTCGCCGCCCACCTCGCAGGGTAACGAGCAGTACTTC.

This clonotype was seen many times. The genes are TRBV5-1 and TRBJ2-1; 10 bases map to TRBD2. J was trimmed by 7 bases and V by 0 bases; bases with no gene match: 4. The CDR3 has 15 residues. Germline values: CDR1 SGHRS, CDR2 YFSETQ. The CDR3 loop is CASSLGAGGINEQFF. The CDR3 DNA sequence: TGCGCCAGCAGCTTGGGAGCGGGAGGGATTAATGAGCAGTTCTTC.

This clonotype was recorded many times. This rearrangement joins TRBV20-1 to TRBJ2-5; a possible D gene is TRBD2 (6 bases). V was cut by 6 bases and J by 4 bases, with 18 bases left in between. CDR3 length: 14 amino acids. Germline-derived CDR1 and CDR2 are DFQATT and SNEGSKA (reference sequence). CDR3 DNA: TGCAGTGCCCCACGGAGTCAGGGAGGAGAGACCCAGTACTTC. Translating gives CSAPRSQGGETQYF.

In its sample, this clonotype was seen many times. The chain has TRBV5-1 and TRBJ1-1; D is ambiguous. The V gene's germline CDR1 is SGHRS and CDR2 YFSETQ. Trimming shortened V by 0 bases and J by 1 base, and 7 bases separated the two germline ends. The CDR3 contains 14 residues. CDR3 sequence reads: CASSLGQENTEAFF. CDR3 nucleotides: TGCGCCAGCAGCTTGGGGCAGGAGAACACTGAAGCTTTCTTT.

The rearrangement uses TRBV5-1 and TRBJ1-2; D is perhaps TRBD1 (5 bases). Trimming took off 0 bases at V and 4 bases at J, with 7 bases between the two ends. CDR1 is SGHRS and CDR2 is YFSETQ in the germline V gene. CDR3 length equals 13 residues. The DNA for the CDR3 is TGCGCCAGCAGCTTGGAGGGGAGCTATGGCTACACCTTC. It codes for CASSLEGSYGYTF.

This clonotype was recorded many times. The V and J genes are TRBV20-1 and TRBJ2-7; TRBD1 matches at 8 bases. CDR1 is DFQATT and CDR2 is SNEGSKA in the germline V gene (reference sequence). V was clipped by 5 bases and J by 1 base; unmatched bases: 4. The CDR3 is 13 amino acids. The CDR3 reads CSAGTGLSYEQYF. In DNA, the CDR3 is TGCAGTGCTGGGACAGGCCTTTCCTACGAGCAGTACTTC.